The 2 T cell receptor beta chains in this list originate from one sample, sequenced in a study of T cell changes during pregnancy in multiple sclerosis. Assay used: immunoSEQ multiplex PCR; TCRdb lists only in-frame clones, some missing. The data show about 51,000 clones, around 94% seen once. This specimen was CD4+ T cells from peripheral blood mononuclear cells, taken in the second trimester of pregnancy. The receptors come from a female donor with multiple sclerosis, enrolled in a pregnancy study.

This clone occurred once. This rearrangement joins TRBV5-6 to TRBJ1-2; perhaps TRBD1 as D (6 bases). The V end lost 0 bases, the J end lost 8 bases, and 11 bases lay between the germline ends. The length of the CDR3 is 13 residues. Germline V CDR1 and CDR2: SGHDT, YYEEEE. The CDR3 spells CASSLGQGRGYTF. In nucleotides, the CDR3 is TGTGCCAGCAGCTTGGGGCAGGGGCGAGGCTACACCTTC. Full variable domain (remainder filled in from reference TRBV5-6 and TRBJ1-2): DAGVTQSPTHLIKTRGQQVTLRCSPKSGHDTVSWYQQALGQGPQFIFQYYEEEERQRGNFPDRFSGHQFPNYSSELNVNALLLGDSALYLCASSLGQGRGYTFGSGTRLTVV.

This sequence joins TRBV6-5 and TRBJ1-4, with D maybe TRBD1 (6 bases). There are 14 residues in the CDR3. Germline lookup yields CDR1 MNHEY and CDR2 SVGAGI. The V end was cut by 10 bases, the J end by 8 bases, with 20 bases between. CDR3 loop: CANSPAGQPEKLFF. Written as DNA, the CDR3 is TGTGCCAACAGCCCTGCCGGACAGCCGGAAAAACTGTTTTTT.